This paragraph covers one TCR beta chain sequence. This CDR3 contains 14 residues. The V segment lost 4 bases and the J segment 3 bases; nucleotides outside the gene matches: 5. The germline V gene encodes CDR1 SQVTM and CDR2 ANQGSEA. Reverse transcription of extracted RNA yielded cDNA, which provided the sequencing template. Sequencing used immunoSEQ multiplex PCR; TCRdb keeps in-frame clones, though not all of them. Among 150,000 or so clones, 87% were seen once, and the ten largest hold roughly 16%. These data originate in a study of CD8+ T cells in alopecia areata. Study overall: Treatment of the treated patients consisted of oral tofacitinib, 5 to 10 mg twice daily.

The researchers isolated CD4+ and CD8+ T cells from PBMCs by sorting. The clonotype comes from a human donor with alopecia areata. The sequencing here drew on CD8+ T cells sorted from blood, taken at week 0. The V gene is TRBV29-1, the J gene TRBJ1-2, with 10 positions matching TRBD1. The CDR3 loop reads CSVVGQGEDYGYTF. CDR3 in DNA: TGCAGCGTTGTCGGACAGGGGGAGGACTATGGCTACACCTTC.